What follows are 29 T cell receptor beta chains derived from one specimen sequenced in a study of T cells in Graves' hyperthyroidism and ophthalmopathy. RNA transcripts provided the source from which TCR beta CDR3 regions were amplified. The TCR CDR3 first-round RT-PCR relied on the HTBI primer set. Using its own MiXCR run on the multiplex PCR reads, TCRdb lists one record per CDR3 protein. This sample has 700,000 or so distinct CDR3 sequences, with around 15% found just once. Sequencing was performed on blood. The source is a man aged 18 to 30 with Graves' hyperthyroidism.

This chain links TRBV5-1 with TRBJ2-2, with D tentatively TRBD1 (6 bases). Germline V gene sequence: CDR1 SGHRS, CDR2 YFSETQ. CDR3 length: 14 amino acids. V lost 5 bases to trimming and J lost 1 base, with 9 bases between them. The CDR3 protein is CASRPQGNTGELFF. The CDR3 DNA follows: TGCGCCAGCAGACCACAGGGGAACACCGGGGAGCTGTTTTTT. Combining the CDR3 with reference TRBV5-1 and TRBJ2-2 gives the whole variable domain KAGVTQTPRYLIKTRGQQVTLSCSPISGHRSVSWYQQTPGQGLQFLFEYFSETQRNKGNFPGRFSGRQFSNSRSEMNVSTLELGDSALYLCASRPQGNTGELFFGEGSRLTVL.

This clonotype was detected only a few times. This chain connects TRBV15 to TRBJ2-5; a possible D gene is TRBD2 (5 bases). Trimming took 2 bases from V and 4 from J, leaving 14 bases between them. The CDR3 contains 15 residues. Germline values: CDR1 LNHNV, CDR2 YYDKDF (reference sequence). As DNA, the CDR3 is TGTGCCACCAGCAGAATCCCGCGAAGCGGAGAGACCCAGTACTTC. Residues: CATSRIPRSGETQYF.

The V gene is TRBV29-1, the J gene TRBJ2-5; D is perhaps TRBD2 (6 bases). From germline, CDR1 is SQVTM and CDR2 ANQGSEA. The CDR3 sequence is 14 residues long. V was pared by 3 bases and J by 5 bases, with 16 bases between. CDR3 sequence: CSVEAGREMETQYF. In nucleotides, the CDR3 is TGCAGCGTTGAGGCGGGCCGGGAGATGGAGACCCAGTACTTC.

This clonotype occurred a few times. As DNA, the CDR3 is TGTGCCAGCAGTGGTTGGCGGGAGAATAACGAGCAGTACTTC. This codes for CASSGWRENNEQYF. The V call is TRBV6-2 or TRBV6-3, the J call TRBJ2-7; 7 bases are a match to TRBD2. The germline V gene encodes CDR1 MNHEY and CDR2 SVGEGT. This CDR3 is built from 14 residues. The junction had 9 bases not matched to a gene; V was cut back by 5 bases and J by 5 bases.

The chain is built from TRBV7-9 and TRBJ2-5, with D hard to call. Germline CDR1 reads SEHNR; CDR2 reads FQNEAQ (reference sequence). Trimming cost V 1 base and J 3 bases, with 12 bases left between them. This CDR3 has 15 residues. The CDR3 sequence is CASSLGSGRKETQYF. The CDR3 nucleotides are TGTGCCAGCAGCTTAGGAAGTGGCAGAAAAGAGACCCAGTACTTC.

This clonotype was picked up many times. This chain uses TRBV28 with TRBJ2-1, with a tentative D call TRBD2 (6 bases). The CDR3 is 14 amino acids. Trimming shortened V by 3 bases and J by 7 bases, and 13 bases separated the two germline ends. Germline loops: CDR1 MDHEN, CDR2 SYDVKM. CDR3 sequence: CASSLGGLLNEQFF. The CDR3 bases are TGTGCCAGCAGTTTGGGGGGACTGCTTAATGAGCAGTTCTTC.

This clonotype occurred many times. V gene TRBV12-3 or TRBV12-4 combines with J gene TRBJ2-3, with D perhaps matching TRBD1 (6 bases). This CDR3 spans 14 amino acids. The V gene lost 1 base and the J gene lost 2 bases, with 7 bases spanning the gap. The CDR3 region is CASSLGQATDTQYF. The CDR3 coding sequence is TGTGCCAGCAGTTTAGGACAGGCCACAGATACGCAGTATTTT.

This clonotype came up a few times. V is TRBV6-2 or TRBV6-3 and J is TRBJ2-2; a weak D match, TRBD1 (6 bases). The germline V gene encodes CDR1 MNHEY and CDR2 SVGEGT. Trimming shortened V by 0 bases and J by 3 bases, and 20 bases separated the two germline ends. This CDR3 is built from 19 residues. In nucleotides, the CDR3 is TGTGCCAGCAGTTACTCGATTGAGTGGACAGATACGGACACCGGGGAGCTGTTTTTT. Translation: CASSYSIEWTDTDTGELFF.

In its sample, this clonotype was seen many times. Its ends do not fully match the called genes, so a read error is possible. This chain links TRBV5-1 with TRBJ2-7; 10 bases align to TRBD2. Germline V gene lookup returns CDR1 SGHRS and CDR2 YFSETQ. This CDR3 has 14 amino acids. The CDR3 here is CASSSLAGAYEQYF. The CDR3 DNA reads TGTGCCAGCAGCAGTCTAGCGGGGGCCTACGAGCAGTACTTC.

The chain carries TRBV3-1 and TRBJ2-5; D not resolved. The CDR3 has 14 amino acids. Germline V gene sequence: CDR1 LGHDT, CDR2 YNNKEL (reference sequence). Trimming stripped 0 bases from V and 5 bases from J, with 10 bases between. CDR3: CASSQDGPKETQYF. The CDR3 DNA reads TGTGCCAGCAGCCAAGACGGACCGAAGGAGACCCAGTACTTC.

Note on this clonotype: This may stem from a read error, because a much larger clone lies one nucleotide away. This chain connects TRBV3-1 to TRBJ2-5; D call uncertain. Germline assignment: CDR1 LGHDT and CDR2 YNNKEL (reference sequence). The CDR3 totals 17 residues. V gave up 4 bases and J gave up 0 bases, with 18 bases separating them. The DNA for the CDR3 is TGTGCCAGCAGCCCCACCTGTTGGCAGGACCACCAAGAGACCCAGTACTTC. It yields the protein CASSPTCWQDHQETQYF.

This clonotype was counted at least ten times. The rearrangement joins TRBV7-9 to TRBJ2-7, with 9 bases lining up with TRBD2. This CDR3 spans 15 amino acids. Germline V gene data show CDR1 as SEHNR and CDR2 as FQNEAQ (reference sequence). Unmatched junction bases numbered 3, after V lost 3 bases and J lost 0 bases. CDR3 coding DNA: TGTGCCAGCAGCTTCGGCGGGAGGGCCTCCTACGAGCAGTACTTC. Translating gives CASSFGGRASYEQYF.

This clonotype showed up just a few times. The gene calls are TRBV7-2 and TRBJ2-5; D is unclear. CDR3 size: 15 residues. Germline V lookup: CDR1 SGHTA, CDR2 FQGNSA. Trimming took 0 bases from V and 0 from J, leaving 8 bases between them. The CDR3 sequence: CASSLAPADQETQYF. CDR3 DNA: TGTGCCAGCAGCTTAGCGCCTGCGGACCAAGAGACCCAGTACTTC.

This clonotype was counted only a few times. One end of the junction does not line up with germline, which may come from a read error. The CDR3 is CASSLTGASGRVNEQFF. As DNA, the CDR3 is TGTGCCAGCAGCCTAACGGGGGCTAGCGGGAGGGTCAATGAGCAGTTCTTC. The chain couples TRBV7-3 to TRBJ2-1, with 12 positions matching TRBD2. The CDR3 is made up of 17 amino acids. The germline gives CDR1 SGHTA, CDR2 FQGTGA.

This clonotype was seen ten or more times. This sequence joins TRBV5-1 and TRBJ2-2; 8 nucleotides line up with TRBD1. The CDR3 runs 17 residues. CDR1 is SGHRS and CDR2 is YFSETQ in the germline V gene. The V and J ends lost 4 bases and 4 bases, in that order; junction bases with no gene match: 12. The CDR3 sequence: CASSRSFGQGVTGELFF. CDR3 in DNA: TGCGCCAGCAGCCGGTCTTTCGGACAGGGAGTCACCGGGGAGCTGTTTTTT.

This clonotype appeared a single time. The rearrangement uses TRBV18 and TRBJ2-1; D is possibly TRBD1 (5 bases). Germline CDR1 is KGHSH and CDR2 is LQKENI. V gave up 5 bases and J gave up 2 bases, with 13 bases separating them. This CDR3 comprises 15 residues. Here the CDR3 DNA reads TGTGCCAGCTCAGCCCAGGGAATGGCCTACAATGAGCAGTTCTTC. Encoded protein: CASSAQGMAYNEQFF.

There are many counts of this clonotype. The chain couples TRBV7-6 to TRBJ2-5; D gene ambiguous. V was pared by 0 bases and J by 2 bases, with 19 bases between. The CDR3 is made up of 18 amino acids. Germline V gene sequence: CDR1 SGHVS, CDR2 FNYEAQ. CDR3 region: CASSLAINLAGGQETQYF. As DNA, the CDR3 is TGTGCCAGCAGCTTAGCTATTAATTTGGCAGGTGGGCAAGAGACCCAGTACTTC.

This chain links TRBV19 with TRBJ2-5, with D maybe TRBD1 (6 bases). Germline-derived CDR1 and CDR2 are LNHDA and SQIVND (reference sequence). The V and J ends lost 7 bases and 7 bases respectively, with 19 bases between them. The CDR3 has 14 amino acids. The CDR3 loop reads CASNAGAASGTQYF. CDR3 nucleotides: TGTGCCAGTAACGCAGGGGCCGCATCGGGGACCCAGTACTTC. Full variable domain (missing parts from reference TRBV19 and TRBJ2-5): DGGITQSPKYLFRKEGQNVTLSCEQNLNHDAMYWYRQDPGQGLRLIYYSQIVNDFQKGDIAEGYSVSREKKESFPLTVTSAQKNPTAFYLCASNAGAASGTQYFGPGTRLLVL.

V usage is TRBV15 and J usage is TRBJ2-2; 13 bases are a match to TRBD2. This CDR3 has 15 residues. Germline V CDR1 and CDR2: LNHNV, YYDKDF (reference sequence). The J segment lost 9 bases and the V segment lost 8 bases, leaving 9 bases of the junction unmatched. DNA for the CDR3: TGTGCCACCGAACGTCCCGGGACTAGCGGGAGGGAGCTGTTTTTT. Its translation: CATERPGTSGRELFF.

The gene calls are TRBV20-1 and TRBJ2-7; 11 bases match TRBD2. This CDR3 spans 16 amino acids. CDR1 and CDR2 from the germline V gene are DFQATT and SNEGSKA (reference sequence). The V segment lost 1 base and the J segment 4 bases; nucleotides outside the gene matches: 9. The CDR3 region is CSARALLAGVSYEQYF. The CDR3 region has the DNA TGCAGTGCTAGAGCGCTACTAGCGGGAGTATCATACGAGCAGTACTTC.

This clonotype appeared many times. This chain joins TRBV28 and TRBJ2-7; D assignment may be TRBD1 or TRBD2 (5 bases each). Germline lookup yields CDR1 MDHEN and CDR2 SYDVKM. Trimming pared 6 bases from V and 6 bases from J, leaving 24 bases between. The CDR3 extends over 16 amino acids. CDR3 protein: CASSPGVGQVGGEQYF. CDR3 nucleotide sequence: TGTGCCAGCAGCCCTGGGGTGGGGCAGGTAGGAGGCGAGCAGTACTTC.

This clonotype was seen repeatedly, ten times or more. The rearrangement joins TRBV28 to TRBJ2-5; 9 positions match TRBD1. The CDR3 extends over 15 amino acids. Germline loops: CDR1 MDHEN, CDR2 SYDVKM. V lost 5 bases, J lost 4 bases, and 8 bases stayed unmatched. CDR3 amino acids: CASSHRDRVRETQYF. CDR3 nucleotide sequence: TGTGCCAGCAGTCACCGGGACAGGGTTCGAGAGACCCAGTACTTC.

This clonotype occurred many times. The genes are TRBV3-1 and TRBJ2-5; 8 bases align to TRBD2. Germline V CDR1 and CDR2: LGHDT, YNNKEL (reference sequence). The ends lost 4 bases at V and 1 base at J; junction bases unmatched: 8. The CDR3 consists of 16 residues. CDR3 sequence (DNA): TGTGCCAGCAGCCGAGGACTAGCTGGCTCCCAAGAGACCCAGTACTTC. Its protein is CASSRGLAGSQETQYF.

This clonotype was seen only a few times. The chain is built from TRBV7-2 and TRBJ1-2; D unclear. Germline V CDR1 and CDR2: SGHTA, FQGNSA. The germline V and J ends were trimmed by 6 bases and 5 bases, with 16 bases remaining between them. The CDR3 length is 14 residues. The CDR3 bases are TGTGCCAGCAGGCCGAAGGGAGGCTCTTATGGCTACACCTTC. Translated: CASRPKGGSYGYTF.

This clonotype was detected many times. CDR3 residues: CASTTVTYEQYF. CDR3 in DNA: TGTGCCAGCACTACGGTTACCTACGAGCAGTACTTC. This sequence joins TRBV28 and TRBJ2-7; no clear D. V was trimmed by 7 bases and J by 2 bases, leaving 9 bases between them. Germline V gives CDR1 MDHEN, CDR2 SYDVKM. There are 12 residues in the CDR3.

This clonotype showed up many times. The chain links TRBV11-3 to TRBJ2-2; a possible D gene is TRBD1 (5 bases). The CDR3 loop spans 15 amino acids. Trimming removed 0 bases from V and 4 bases from J, with 9 bases in between. Germline V gene data show CDR1 as SGHNT and CDR2 as YENEEA. The CDR3 DNA is TGTGCCAGCAGCTTAGAGGGGCAGGTCACCGGGGAGCTGTTTTTT. Translating gives CASSLEGQVTGELFF.

This clonotype was recorded a few times. The chain uses TRBV15 and TRBJ2-7; perhaps TRBD2 as D (6 bases). This CDR3 is 14 amino acids long. The V end lost 5 bases, the J end lost 0 bases, and 11 bases lay between the germline ends. In germline, CDR1 is LNHNV, CDR2 YYDKDF (reference sequence). The chain's CDR3 is CATSGPGSSYEQYF. In DNA, the CDR3 is TGTGCCACCAGCGGTCCCGGGAGCTCCTACGAGCAGTACTTC.

This clonotype was detected ten times or more. The chain employs TRBV5-5 and TRBJ2-3; 8 bases map to TRBD2. This CDR3 has 14 residues. CDR1 is SGHKS and CDR2 is YYEKEE in the germline V gene (reference sequence). The V gene end was trimmed by 5 bases and the J gene end by 1 base; junction bases not matched to a gene: 3. This CDR3 is CASSPGLGTDTQYF. The CDR3 nucleotides are TGTGCCAGCAGTCCGGGACTAGGCACAGATACGCAGTATTTT.

In this sample, this clonotype turned up many times. The chain recombines TRBV28 with TRBJ2-6; possibly TRBD1 or TRBD2 for D (6 bases each). Per the germline V gene, CDR1 is MDHEN and CDR2 is SYDVKM. The V gene lost 6 bases and the J gene lost 13 bases, with 22 bases spanning the gap. The CDR3 is 15 residues long. The CDR3 region is CASSIPGAPLWVLTF. DNA for the CDR3: TGTGCCAGCAGCATACCGGGGGCCCCACTATGGGTCCTGACTTTC.